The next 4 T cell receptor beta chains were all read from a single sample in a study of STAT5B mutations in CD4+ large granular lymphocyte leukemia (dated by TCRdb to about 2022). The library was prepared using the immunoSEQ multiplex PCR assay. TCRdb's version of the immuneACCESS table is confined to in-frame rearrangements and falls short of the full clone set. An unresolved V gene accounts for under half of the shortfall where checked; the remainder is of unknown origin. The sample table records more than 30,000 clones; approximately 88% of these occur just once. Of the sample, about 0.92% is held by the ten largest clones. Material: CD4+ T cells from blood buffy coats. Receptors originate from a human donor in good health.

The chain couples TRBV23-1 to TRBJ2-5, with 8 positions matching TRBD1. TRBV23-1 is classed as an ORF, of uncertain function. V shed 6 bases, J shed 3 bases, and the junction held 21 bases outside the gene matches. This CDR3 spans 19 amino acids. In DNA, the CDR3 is TGCGCCAGCAGCCCAGCATTGCCCCCGACAGGGGCCCTAAAAGAGACCCAGTACTTC. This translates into CASSPALPPTGALKETQYF.

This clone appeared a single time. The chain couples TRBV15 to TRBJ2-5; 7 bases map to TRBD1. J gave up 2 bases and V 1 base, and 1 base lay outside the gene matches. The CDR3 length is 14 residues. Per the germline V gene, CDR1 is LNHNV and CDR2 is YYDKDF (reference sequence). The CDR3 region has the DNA TGTGCCACCAGCAGAGGGGGACAGCAAGAGACCCAGTACTTC. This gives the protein CATSRGGQQETQYF.

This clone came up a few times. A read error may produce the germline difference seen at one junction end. In DNA form, the CDR3 reads TGCGCCAGCACTAACCGGGACAGGGCTGGCCACACCTTC. Translation gives CASTNRDRAGHTF. The chain links TRBV5-1 to TRBJ1-2, with 9 bases that match TRBD1. The CDR3 covers 13 residues. CDR1 is SGHRS, CDR2 YFSETQ, per germline.

DNA of the CDR3: TGCGCCAGCAGCTTGGGACAGTACGAGCAGTACTTC. Its translation is CASSLGQYEQYF. The rearrangement uses TRBV5-1 and TRBJ2-7, with D perhaps matching TRBD1 (5 bases). There are 12 residues in the CDR3. Germline V gene sequence: CDR1 SGHRS, CDR2 YFSETQ. The V end was cut by 0 bases, the J end by 4 bases, with 5 bases between.